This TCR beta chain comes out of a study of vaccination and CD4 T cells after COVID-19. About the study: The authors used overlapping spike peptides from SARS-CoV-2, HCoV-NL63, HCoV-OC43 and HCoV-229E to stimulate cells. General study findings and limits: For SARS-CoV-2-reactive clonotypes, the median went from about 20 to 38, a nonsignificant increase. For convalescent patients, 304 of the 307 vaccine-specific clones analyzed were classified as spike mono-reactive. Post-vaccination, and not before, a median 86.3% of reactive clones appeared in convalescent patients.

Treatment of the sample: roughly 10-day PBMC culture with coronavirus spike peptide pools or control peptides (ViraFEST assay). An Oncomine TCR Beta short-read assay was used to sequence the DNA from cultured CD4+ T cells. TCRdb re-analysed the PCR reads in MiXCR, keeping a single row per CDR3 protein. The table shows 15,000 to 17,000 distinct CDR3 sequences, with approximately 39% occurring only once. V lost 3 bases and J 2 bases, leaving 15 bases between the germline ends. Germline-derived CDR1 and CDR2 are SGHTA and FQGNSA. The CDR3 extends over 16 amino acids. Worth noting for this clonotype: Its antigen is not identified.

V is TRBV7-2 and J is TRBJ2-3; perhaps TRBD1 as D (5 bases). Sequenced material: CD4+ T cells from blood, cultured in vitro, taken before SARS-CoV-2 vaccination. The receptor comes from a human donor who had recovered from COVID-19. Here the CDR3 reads CASSFVLGPDTDTQYF. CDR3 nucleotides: TGTGCCAGCAGCTTCGTACTGGGGCCCGACACAGATACGCAGTATTTT.